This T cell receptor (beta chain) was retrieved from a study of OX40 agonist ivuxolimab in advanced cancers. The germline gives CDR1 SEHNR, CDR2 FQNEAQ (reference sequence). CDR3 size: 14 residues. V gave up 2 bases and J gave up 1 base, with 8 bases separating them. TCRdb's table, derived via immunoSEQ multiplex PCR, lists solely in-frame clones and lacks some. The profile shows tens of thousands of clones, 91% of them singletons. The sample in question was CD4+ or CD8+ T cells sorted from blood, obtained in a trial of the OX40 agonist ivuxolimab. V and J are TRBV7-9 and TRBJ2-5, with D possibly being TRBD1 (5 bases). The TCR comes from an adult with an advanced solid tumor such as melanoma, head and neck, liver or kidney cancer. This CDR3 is CASSLRTLQETQYF. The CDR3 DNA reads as TGTGCCAGCAGCTTAAGGACACTCCAAGAGACCCAGTACTTC.